Listed below are T cell receptor beta chains from one sample, sequenced in a study of response to subunit inactivated influenza vaccine. MiXCR was run by TCRdb on the RT-PCR reads, yielding one entry per CDR3 protein. The profile shows about 480,000 distinct CDR3 sequences, less than 30% of them singletons. The specimen comprised CD4+ T cells sorted from PBMCs, sampled 4 to 6 days after vaccination. Receptors originate from a man between 45 and 60 years old who received an inactivated influenza vaccine. Each CDR3 is given with its conserved first and last residue. A D gene is named only where the DNA matches it firmly. Clone size, where shown, is once, few, many, or a class for clones that have expanded.

d_call: NA; j_call: TRBJ2-5; clone_size: NA; v_call: TRBV10-3; cdr3_nt: TGTGCCATCAGTGTGGGGCTATATGAGACCCAGTACTTC; cdr3_aa: CAISVGLYETQYF
d_call: TRBD2; j_call: TRBJ2-2; clone_size: NA; v_call: TRBV6-2/TRBV6-3; cdr3_nt: TGTGCCAGCAGTGGCGGGAGACGCACCGGGGAGCTGTTTTTT; cdr3_aa: CASSGGRRTGELFF
d_call: NA; j_call: TRBJ2-3; clone_size: NA; v_call: TRBV7-6; cdr3_nt: TGTGCCAGCAGCTTAGGTTGGAGGGAGCGGGATACGCAGTATTTT; cdr3_aa: CASSLGWRERDTQYF
d_call: NA; j_call: TRBJ2-1; clone_size: many; v_call: TRBV5-1; cdr3_nt: TGCGCCAGCAGCTTGACCGCGGGTGAGCAGTTCTTC; cdr3_aa: CASSLTAGEQFF
d_call: NA; j_call: TRBJ2-3; clone_size: NA; v_call: TRBV7-6; cdr3_nt: TGTGCCAGCAGGGCGGGTAGCAAAGATACGCAGTATTTT; cdr3_aa: CASRAGSKDTQYF
d_call: NA; j_call: TRBJ2-5; clone_size: NA; v_call: TRBV7-2; cdr3_nt: TGTGCCAGCAGCCAAGGGAACAGGGATTGGGGGACCCAGTACTTC; cdr3_aa: CASSQGNRDWGTQYF
d_call: NA; j_call: TRBJ2-5; clone_size: few; v_call: TRBV3-1; cdr3_nt: TGTGCCAGCAGCCTCCTGGTGGGCTCAGCTGGGGAAGAGACCCAGTACTTC; cdr3_aa: CASSLLVGSAGEETQYF
d_call: NA; j_call: TRBJ1-3; clone_size: many; v_call: TRBV12-3/TRBV12-4; cdr3_nt: TGTGCCAGCAGTTCCCTAAACTCTGGAAACACCATATATTTT; cdr3_aa: CASSSLNSGNTIYF
d_call: NA; j_call: TRBJ2-5; clone_size: NA; v_call: TRBV29-1; cdr3_nt: TGCAGCGTTGATGGGGGCGTAGAGACCCAGTACTTC; cdr3_aa: CSVDGGVETQYF
d_call: NA; j_call: TRBJ1-5; clone_size: NA; v_call: TRBV6-1; cdr3_nt: TGTGCCAGCAGTGAAAGCTTAGGTTGGAGCAATCAGCCCCAGCATTTT; cdr3_aa: CASSESLGWSNQPQHF
d_call: TRBD2; j_call: TRBJ2-5; clone_size: NA; v_call: TRBV5-1; cdr3_nt: TGCGCCAGCAGCTTGGATATAGCGGGGGGGCAAGAGACCCAGTACTTC; cdr3_aa: CASSLDIAGGQETQYF
d_call: NA; j_call: TRBJ2-5; clone_size: NA; v_call: TRBV18; cdr3_nt: TGTGCCAGCTCACCAAGGCAGGGGAAAGAGACCCAGTACTTC; cdr3_aa: CASSPRQGKETQYF
d_call: NA; j_call: TRBJ2-3; clone_size: NA; v_call: TRBV5-1; cdr3_nt: TGCGCCAGCAGTCCGGGACCCGTTTCGACAGATACGCAGTATTTT; cdr3_aa: CASSPGPVSTDTQYF
d_call: NA; j_call: TRBJ2-7; clone_size: NA; v_call: TRBV29-1; cdr3_nt: TGCAGCGTCGCGCAGGGACGGTACGAGCAGTACTTC; cdr3_aa: CSVAQGRYEQYF
d_call: TRBD1; j_call: TRBJ1-1; clone_size: many; v_call: TRBV29-1; cdr3_nt: TGCAGCTCATTCAGGGGGACTGAAGCTTTCTTT; cdr3_aa: CSSFRGTEAFF
d_call: NA; j_call: TRBJ2-2; clone_size: NA; v_call: TRBV7-2; cdr3_nt: TGTGCCAGCAGCTTTGAGTCTCGCACCGGGGAGCTGTTTTTT; cdr3_aa: CASSFESRTGELFF
d_call: NA; j_call: TRBJ2-5; clone_size: few; v_call: TRBV7-9; cdr3_nt: TGTGCCAGCAGCAACACCGGGGGGACCCAGTACTTC; cdr3_aa: CASSNTGGTQYF
d_call: NA; j_call: TRBJ2-1; clone_size: NA; v_call: TRBV7-9; cdr3_nt: TGTGCCAGCAGCCCGGGACTCCTCATCGGCGATGAGCAGTTCTTC; cdr3_aa: CASSPGLLIGDEQFF
d_call: NA; j_call: TRBJ1-6; clone_size: NA; v_call: TRBV2; cdr3_nt: TGTGCCAGCAGTGCGAGGTCACCCCTCCACTTT; cdr3_aa: CASSARSPLHF
d_call: TRBD2; j_call: TRBJ2-5; clone_size: few; v_call: TRBV12-3/TRBV12-4; cdr3_nt: TGTGCCAGCAGCCCCAGCGGGGGGGCCATAGAGACCCAGTACTTC; cdr3_aa: CASSPSGGAIETQYF
d_call: NA; j_call: TRBJ2-2; clone_size: NA; v_call: TRBV7-8; cdr3_nt: TGTGCCAGTCGTCGGGGCACCTCGAACACCGGGGAGCTGTTTTTT; cdr3_aa: CASRRGTSNTGELFF
d_call: TRBD1; j_call: TRBJ2-3; clone_size: NA; v_call: TRBV9; cdr3_nt: TGTGCCAGCAGCGTAGCACAGGGGGAGGATACGCAGTATTTT; cdr3_aa: CASSVAQGEDTQYF
d_call: TRBD2; j_call: TRBJ2-7; clone_size: NA; v_call: TRBV7-2; cdr3_nt: TGTGCCAGCAGCCTAAGGGGGACTAGCGGGAGTTCATACGAGCAGTACTTC; cdr3_aa: CASSLRGTSGSSYEQYF
d_call: NA; j_call: TRBJ2-2; clone_size: few; v_call: TRBV7-2; cdr3_nt: TGTGCCAGCAGCTTAAATAAAGCCGGGGAGCTGTTTTTT; cdr3_aa: CASSLNKAGELFF
d_call: NA; j_call: TRBJ2-2; clone_size: NA; v_call: TRBV5-1; cdr3_nt: TGCGCCAGCAGCGGGAGAACCCCCGGGGAGCTGTTTTTT; cdr3_aa: CASSGRTPGELFF